Listed below are T cell receptor beta chains from one sample, sequenced in a study of blood T cell repertoires in COVID-19. Sequenced by immunoSEQ multiplex PCR; TCRdb stores in-frame clones only, minus some. The sample contains about 26,000 clones, about 71% of which appear only once. Specimen: peripheral blood. The source of these receptors is a man aged 55 to 70 with active or convalescent COVID-19. CDR3s include the opening cysteine and the closing phenylalanine or tryptophan. The order of the fields is J gene, D gene, clone size, V gene, CDR3 protein, CDR3 DNA. The D gene is left open where the match is weak. The size entry is marked missing in some rows and otherwise reads once, few, many or a size class.

TRBJ2-3 TRBD1 few TRBV6-5 CASSYEGARTDTQYF TGTGCCAGCAGTTACGAGGGGGCCAGGACAGATACGCAGTATTTT
TRBJ2-1 - few TRBV5-1 CASSSRGLGVHEQFF TGCGCCAGCAGCTCGCGGGGCCTAGGGGTTCATGAGCAGTTCTTC
TRBJ1-2 TRBD1 - TRBV18 CASSLQGAHGYTF TGTGCCAGCTCGCTCCAGGGGGCGCATGGCTACACCTTC
TRBJ2-3 - - TRBV18 CASSPPTIADTQYF TGTGCCAGCTCACCACCTACTATCGCAGATACGCAGTATTTT
TRBJ1-2 - - TRBV5-5 CASSLGWGELYGYTF TGTGCCAGCAGCTTGGGATGGGGGGAACTCTATGGCTACACCTTC
TRBJ1-6 TRBD1 once TRBV6-5 CASSYSNQGESPLHF TGTGCCAGCAGTTACTCGAATCAGGGGGAATCACCCCTCCACTTT
TRBJ1-2 - once TRBV19 CASSAREHGYTF TGTGCCAGCTCCGCACGGGAGCATGGCTACACCTTC
TRBJ2-1 TRBD2 - TRBV30 CAWSVTGGGEHAEQFF TGTGCCTGGAGTGTAACGGGCGGGGGTGAGCATGCTGAGCAGTTCTTC
TRBJ2-2 - few TRBV19 CASSIISGFGTGELFF TGTGCCAGTAGTATTATCTCAGGGTTTGGCACCGGGGAGCTGTTTTTT
TRBJ2-5 TRBD1 - TRBV3-1/TRBV3-2 CASSQAGAGQGLGTQYF TGTGCCAGCAGCCAAGCTGGCGCGGGACAGGGGTTGGGGACCCAGTACTTC
TRBJ1-3 - - TRBV7-6 CASSLEGTVSGNTIYF TGTGCCAGCAGCTTAGAGGGGACTGTCTCTGGAAACACCATATATTTT
TRBJ2-1 TRBD2 - TRBV28 CASSPSGSHEQFF TGTGCCAGCAGCCCTAGCGGGAGCCATGAGCAGTTCTTC
TRBJ2-1 TRBD2 - TRBV7-9 CASSPPGGGSGNEQFF TGTGCCAGCAGCCCACCCGGGGGGGGGAGTGGCAATGAGCAGTTCTTC
TRBJ2-3 TRBD2 - TRBV5-1 CASSSGTSGSIDTQYF TGCGCCAGCAGCTCCGGGACTAGCGGGAGCATAGATACGCAGTATTTT
TRBJ1-6 - - TRBV12-1 CASTTDRVGSPLHF TGTGCCAGCACCACGGACAGGGTGGGTTCACCCCTCCACTTT
TRBJ2-7 TRBD2 once TRBV19 CASRTVAAGGVDEQYF TGTGCCAGTAGGACTGTAGCGGCGGGAGGTGTCGACGAGCAGTACTTC
TRBJ1-4 - few TRBV3-1/TRBV3-2 CASSQPVPGKANEKLFF TGTGCCAGCAGCCAACCGGTCCCGGGTAAAGCTAATGAAAAACTGTTTTTT
TRBJ2-5 TRBD2 - TRBV5-1 CASSTLAGGLETQYF TGCGCCAGCAGCACTCTAGCGGGGGGCCTGGAGACCCAGTACTTC
TRBJ1-4 - - TRBV4-1 CASRRLESEKLFF TGCGCCAGCCGCCGTCTTGAGTCTGAAAAACTGTTTTTT
TRBJ1-5 - - TRBV6-5 CATRTAAGANQPQHF TGTGCCACGAGGACAGCAGCGGGGGCCAATCAGCCCCAGCATTTT
TRBJ1-5 - - TRBV3-1/TRBV3-2 CASSQDGGNQPQHF TGTGCCAGCAGCCAAGATGGAGGGAATCAGCCCCAGCATTTT
TRBJ1-3 - - TRBV27 CASSPLGRSGNTIYF TGTGCCAGCAGCCCACTAGGGCGATCTGGAAACACCATATATTTT
TRBJ1-6 - - TRBV3-1/TRBV3-2 CASSQVRGTLHF TGTGCCAGCAGCCAAGTCAGGGGCACCCTCCACTTT
TRBJ2-7 TRBD1 - TRBV6-1 CASSEVPGQMYEQYF TGTGCCAGCAGTGAAGTGCCGGGACAGATGTACGAGCAGTACTTC
TRBJ2-1 - - TRBV21-1 CASSKTSGSPAEQFF TGTGCCAGCAGCAAAACGAGCGGGAGTCCCGCGGAGCAGTTCTTC
TRBJ1-3 - - TRBV19 CASVRTAGNTIYF TGTGCCAGTGTAAGGACAGCTGGAAACACCATATATTTT
TRBJ1-1 - - TRBV5-1 CASRTGLPPSTEAFF TGCGCCAGCAGAACAGGATTACCCCCGAGCACTGAAGCTTTCTTT
TRBJ2-1 TRBD2 - TRBV19 CASSPWTSGLNNEQFF TGTGCCAGTAGTCCATGGACTAGCGGGCTAAACAATGAGCAGTTCTTC
TRBJ1-5 - - TRBV27 CASSWAINQPQHF TGTGCCAGCAGTTGGGCCATCAATCAGCCCCAGCATTTT
TRBJ2-1 TRBD1 - TRBV6-4 CASSGDSSYNEQFF TGTGCCAGCAGTGGGGACAGCTCCTACAATGAGCAGTTCTTC
TRBJ2-7 - - TRBV9 CASSVALGGGEYEQYF TGTGCCAGCAGCGTGGCGCTTGGGGGGGGCGAATACGAGCAGTACTTC
TRBJ2-5 - - TRBV5-8 CASSQGGSLHQETQYF TGTGCCAGCAGCCAGGGGGGCTCCCTTCACCAAGAGACCCAGTACTTC
TRBJ1-3 TRBD1 - TRBV6-6 CASSGLQGAGNTIYF TGTGCCAGCAGTGGATTACAGGGGGCTGGAAACACCATATATTTT
TRBJ1-1 - large TRBV10-1 CASSPDSQLGAFF TGCGCCAGCAGTCCGGACAGCCAGCTCGGAGCTTTCTTT
TRBJ2-2 TRBD1 - TRBV6-4 CASSRTGSTGELFF TGTGCCAGCAGTCGGACAGGTTCGACCGGGGAGCTGTTTTTT
TRBJ2-7 TRBD2 - TRBV19 CASRGLAGDYEQYF TGTGCCAGTAGGGGACTAGCGGGAGACTACGAGCAGTACTTC
TRBJ1-2 TRBD1 - TRBV6-2/TRBV6-3 CASSNRDRSGYTF TGTGCCAGCAGTAACCGGGACAGGTCTGGCTACACCTTC
TRBJ2-7 TRBD2 - TRBV7-2 CASSFSSGGAGEQYF TGTGCCAGCAGCTTTTCTAGCGGGGGGGCTGGCGAGCAGTACTTC
TRBJ1-1 TRBD1 - TRBV19 CASHRDRGGTEAFF TGTGCCAGCCATAGGGACAGGGGGGGGACTGAAGCTTTCTTT
TRBJ2-2 TRBD1 few TRBV9 CASSIGTANTGELFF TGTGCCAGCAGCATCGGGACAGCTAACACCGGGGAGCTGTTTTTT
TRBJ2-1 TRBD2 - TRBV18 CASSPVPAGEVADNEQFF TGTGCCAGCTCACCAGTCCCAGCGGGAGAAGTAGCTGACAATGAGCAGTTCTTC
TRBJ1-6 - - TRBV11-2 CASSPQGQMGNSPLHF TGTGCCAGCAGCCCCCAAGGACAGATGGGAAATTCACCCCTCCACTTT
TRBJ1-6 - - TRBV7-8 CASSPLATAPYNSPLHF TGTGCCAGCAGCCCCTTGGCGACAGCACCCTATAATTCACCCCTCCACTTT
TRBJ2-5 TRBD2 - TRBV9 CASSVEASGSYETQYF TGTGCCAGCAGCGTAGAGGCTAGCGGGAGTTACGAGACCCAGTACTTC
TRBJ1-2 - - TRBV10-3 CAIRSGTNVGYTF TGTGCCATCAGGTCCGGGACAAATGTAGGCTACACCTTC
TRBJ2-5 TRBD2 once TRBV3-1/TRBV3-2 CASRTTSGGKTQYF TGTGCCAGCAGAACGACTAGCGGGGGAAAGACCCAGTACTTC
TRBJ2-3 - - TRBV24-1 CATSDSLAVPTQYF TGTGCCACCAGTGATTCCCTGGCGGTGCCTACGCAGTATTTT
TRBJ1-2 - few TRBV10-3 CAISVDRSRLDYTF TGTGCCATCAGTGTGGACCGTTCGCGACTAGACTACACCTTC
TRBJ2-5 TRBD2 few TRBV6-1 CASSEMVAGGLGETQYF TGTGCCAGCAGTGAGATGGTAGCGGGGGGGTTGGGAGAGACCCAGTACTTC
TRBJ1-5 - - TRBV6-2/TRBV6-3 CASSPRGGFSNQPQHF TGTGCCAGCAGTCCCCGGGGGGGGTTCAGCAATCAGCCCCAGCATTTT
TRBJ2-3 TRBD2 once TRBV6-4 CASSDSPSGGADTQYF TGTGCCAGCAGTGACTCGCCTAGCGGGGGGGCAGATACGCAGTATTTT
TRBJ1-2 TRBD1 - TRBV7-9 CASSRGQVNYGYTF TGTGCCAGCAGCAGAGGACAGGTTAACTATGGCTACACCTTC
TRBJ1-1 - - TRBV6-5 CASSYSNQGNTEAFF TGTGCCAGCAGTTACTCGAACCAGGGGAACACTGAAGCTTTCTTT
TRBJ2-7 TRBD2 - TRBV9 CASSDGGLAGEWAYEQYF TGTGCCAGCAGCGACGGAGGACTAGCGGGAGAATGGGCCTACGAGCAGTACTTC
TRBJ2-1 - few TRBV2 CASSDAGGGFYEQFF TGTGCCAGCAGTGACGCGGGCGGGGGCTTTTATGAGCAGTTCTTC
TRBJ1-4 TRBD1 - TRBV19 CASRQGDRGVAWEKLFF TGTGCCAGTAGACAAGGAGACAGGGGCGTAGCCTGGGAAAAACTGTTTTTT
TRBJ2-5 - - TRBV6-5 CASSPQGLETQYF TGTGCCAGCAGTCCGCAGGGGTTGGAGACCCAGTACTTC
TRBJ1-2 - - TRBV28 CARHQGPYYYGYTF TGTGCCCGCCACCAGGGTCCCTACTACTATGGCTACACCTTC
TRBJ2-1 - once TRBV12-5 CASGLVGGPNEQFF TGTGCTAGTGGTTTGGTCGGGGGGCCCAATGAGCAGTTCTTC